These T cell receptor beta chains were read from a single sample in a study of early T cells in non-severe SARS-CoV-2 infection. MiXCR, applied by TCRdb to the 5' RACE reads, yields one record per CDR3 protein. Of roughly 81,000 distinct CDR3 sequences in the sample, 12% were seen once. Sample: whole blood. These receptors were taken from an adult who was a healthcare worker with PCR-confirmed SARS-CoV-2 infection or an uninfected control (not recorded which). The CDR3 runs from the conserved cysteine through the conserved F or W. The order of the fields is D gene, V gene, J gene, clone size, CDR3 protein, CDR3 DNA. A D gene is named only where the DNA matches it firmly. Clone size is given for some rows only: seen once, a few or many times, or a class if the clone is expanded.

D gene: -; V gene: TRBV24-1; J gene: TRBJ1-2; clone size: -; CDR3 protein: CATSDSRLTNYGYTF; CDR3 DNA: TGTGCCACCAGTGATTCCCGTCTAACTAACTATGGCTACACCTTC
D gene: TRBD1; V gene: TRBV15; J gene: TRBJ1-1; clone size: many; CDR3 protein: CATSIRGTGGFF; CDR3 DNA: TGTGCCACCAGCATCCGTGGGACAGGGGGTTTCTTT
D gene: TRBD1; V gene: TRBV27; J gene: TRBJ1-5; clone size: -; CDR3 protein: CASRMTGDNQPQHF; CDR3 DNA: TGTGCCAGCAGGATGACAGGGGACAACCAGCCCCAGCATTTT
D gene: TRBD1; V gene: TRBV19; J gene: TRBJ1-2; clone size: many; CDR3 protein: CASSPGGTADYGYTF; CDR3 DNA: TGTGCCAGTAGTCCAGGGGGGACAGCAGACTATGGCTACACCTTC
D gene: -; V gene: TRBV5-6; J gene: TRBJ1-5; clone size: few; CDR3 protein: CASSLLGEQPQHF; CDR3 DNA: TGTGCCAGCAGCTTGTTAGGGGAACAGCCCCAGCATTTT
D gene: TRBD1; V gene: TRBV7-9; J gene: TRBJ1-5; clone size: many; CDR3 protein: CASSGTGLLPQHF; CDR3 DNA: TGTGCCAGCAGTGGGACAGGCCTTTTGCCCCAGCATTTT
D gene: TRBD1; V gene: TRBV27; J gene: TRBJ1-1; clone size: -; CDR3 protein: CASSLGRGHTEAFF; CDR3 DNA: TGTGCCAGCAGTTTAGGAAGGGGGCACACTGAAGCTTTCTTT
D gene: TRBD2; V gene: TRBV6-6; J gene: TRBJ2-1; clone size: few; CDR3 protein: CASRPGTSGRNEQFF; CDR3 DNA: TGTGCCAGCAGACCCGGGACTAGCGGGAGGAATGAGCAGTTCTTC
D gene: TRBD1; V gene: TRBV11-2; J gene: TRBJ2-5; clone size: many; CDR3 protein: CASIDRGFMETQYF; CDR3 DNA: TGTGCCAGCATCGACAGGGGATTTATGGAGACCCAGTACTTC
D gene: TRBD1; V gene: TRBV29-1; J gene: TRBJ1-1; clone size: many; CDR3 protein: CSVSRDRDTEAFF; CDR3 DNA: TGCAGCGTTTCCCGGGACAGGGACACTGAAGCTTTCTTT
D gene: -; V gene: TRBV10-2; J gene: TRBJ1-5; clone size: -; CDR3 protein: CASSDPGVQPQHF; CDR3 DNA: TGCGCCAGCAGTGACCCCGGGGTCCAGCCCCAGCATTTT
D gene: -; V gene: TRBV25-1; J gene: TRBJ1-2; clone size: many; CDR3 protein: CASSSRDTEGDYGYTF; CDR3 DNA: TGTGCCAGCAGTAGTCGGGACACCGAGGGGGACTATGGCTACACCTTC
D gene: -; V gene: TRBV20-1; J gene: TRBJ1-6; clone size: -; CDR3 protein: CSAMVSGVSPLHF; CDR3 DNA: TGCAGTGCTATGGTCTCAGGGGTTTCACCCCTCCACTTT
D gene: -; V gene: TRBV12-3/TRBV12-4; J gene: TRBJ1-2; clone size: many; CDR3 protein: CASRPPGALGYGYTF; CDR3 DNA: TGTGCCAGCAGACCGCCGGGGGCACTAGGTTATGGCTACACCTTC